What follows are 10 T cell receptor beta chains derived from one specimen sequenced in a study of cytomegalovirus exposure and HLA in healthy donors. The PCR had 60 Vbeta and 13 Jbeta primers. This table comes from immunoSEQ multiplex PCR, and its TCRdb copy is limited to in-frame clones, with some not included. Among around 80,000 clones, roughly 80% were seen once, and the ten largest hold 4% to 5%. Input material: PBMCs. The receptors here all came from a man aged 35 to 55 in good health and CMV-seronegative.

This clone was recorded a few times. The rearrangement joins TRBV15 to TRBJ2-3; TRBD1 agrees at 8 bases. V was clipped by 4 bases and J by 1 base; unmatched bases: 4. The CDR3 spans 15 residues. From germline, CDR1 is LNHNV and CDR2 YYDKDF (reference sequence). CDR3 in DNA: TGTGCCACCAGCACTAACAGGGGGGGCACAGATACGCAGTATTTT. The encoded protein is CATSTNRGGTDTQYF.

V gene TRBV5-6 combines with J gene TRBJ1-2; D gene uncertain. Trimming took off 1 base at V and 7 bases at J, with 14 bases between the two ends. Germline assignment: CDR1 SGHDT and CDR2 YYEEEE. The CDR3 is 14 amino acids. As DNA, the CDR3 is TGTGCCAGCAGCTTGACAGACCTCCAAGGTGGCTACACCTTC. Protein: CASSLTDLQGGYTF.

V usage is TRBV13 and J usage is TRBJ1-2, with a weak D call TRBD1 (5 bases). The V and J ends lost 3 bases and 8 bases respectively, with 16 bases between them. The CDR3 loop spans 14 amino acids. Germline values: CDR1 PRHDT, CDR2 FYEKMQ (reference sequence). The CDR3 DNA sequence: TGTGCCAGCAGCTTCTCGGGCAGGGCGGAGGGCTACACCTTC. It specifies CASSFSGRAEGYTF.

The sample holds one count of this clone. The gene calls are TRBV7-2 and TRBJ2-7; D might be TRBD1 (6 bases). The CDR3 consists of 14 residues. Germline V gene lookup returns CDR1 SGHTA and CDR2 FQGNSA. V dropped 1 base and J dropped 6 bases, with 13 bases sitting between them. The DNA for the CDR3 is TGTGCCAGCAGCTTAGACGGACAGAGGGGCGAGCAGTACTTC. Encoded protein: CASSLDGQRGEQYF.

CDR3 sequence reads: CASSLSRGADGYTF. CDR3 DNA sequence: TGTGCCAGCAGTTTATCCCGGGGGGCGGACGGCTACACCTTC. This sequence joins TRBV6-5 and TRBJ1-2; possibly TRBD1 for D (6 bases). Germline CDR1 reads MNHEY; CDR2 reads SVGAGI. The CDR3 extends over 14 amino acids. The V and J ends lost 4 bases and 8 bases respectively, with 17 bases between them.

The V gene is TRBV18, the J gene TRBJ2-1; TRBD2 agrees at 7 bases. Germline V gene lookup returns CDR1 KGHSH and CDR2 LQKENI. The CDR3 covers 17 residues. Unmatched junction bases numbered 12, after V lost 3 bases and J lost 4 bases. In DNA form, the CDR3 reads TGTGCCAGCTCACCTTGGAGCGGGACTGAGATTTACAATGAGCAGTTCTTC. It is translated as CASSPWSGTEIYNEQFF.

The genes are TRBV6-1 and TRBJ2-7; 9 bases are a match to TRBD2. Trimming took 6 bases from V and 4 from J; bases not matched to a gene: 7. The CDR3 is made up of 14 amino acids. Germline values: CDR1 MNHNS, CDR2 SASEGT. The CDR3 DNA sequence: TGTGCCAGCAGCCCTGGACTAGCGTTGTACGAGCAGTACTTC. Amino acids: CASSPGLALYEQYF.

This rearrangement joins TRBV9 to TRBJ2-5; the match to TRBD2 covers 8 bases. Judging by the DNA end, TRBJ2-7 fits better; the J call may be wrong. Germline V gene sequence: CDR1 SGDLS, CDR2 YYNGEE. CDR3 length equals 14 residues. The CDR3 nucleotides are TGTGCCAGCAGCTCAAGCGGGAGCTCCTACGAGCAGTACTTC. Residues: CASSSSGSSYEQYF.

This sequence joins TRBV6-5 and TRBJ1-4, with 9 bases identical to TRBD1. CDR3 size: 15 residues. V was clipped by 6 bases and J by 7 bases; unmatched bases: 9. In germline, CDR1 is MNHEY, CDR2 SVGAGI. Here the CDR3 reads CASSDGTGLGEKLFF. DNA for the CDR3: TGTGCCAGCAGCGACGGGACAGGGTTAGGTGAAAAACTGTTTTTT.

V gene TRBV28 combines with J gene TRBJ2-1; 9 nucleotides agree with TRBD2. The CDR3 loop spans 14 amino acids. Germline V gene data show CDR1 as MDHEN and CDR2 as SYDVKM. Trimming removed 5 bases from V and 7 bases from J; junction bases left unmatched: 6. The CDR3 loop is CASSLGLARNEQFF. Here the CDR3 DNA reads TGTGCCAGCAGTCTCGGACTAGCGAGGAATGAGCAGTTCTTC. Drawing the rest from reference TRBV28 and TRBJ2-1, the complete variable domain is DVKVTQSSRYLVKRTGEKVFLECVQDMDHENMFWYRQDPGLGLRLIYFSYDVKMKEKGDIPEGYSVSREKKERFSLILESASTNQTSMYLCASSLGLARNEQFFGPGTRLTVL.